Below are 5 T cell receptor beta chains sequenced from a single sample in a study of early stage breast cancer tumors. Using immunoSEQ multiplex PCR, the repertoire was profiled, and TCRdb retains in-frame clones only, with some absent. Of about 28,000 clones listed, approximately 54% are singletons. Specimen: breast tumor tissue. These receptors originate from a person aged 50-59 years with breast cancer.

The rearrangement joins TRBV7-9 to TRBJ2-3; D may be TRBD1 or TRBD2 (5 bases each). V gave up 5 bases and J gave up 2 bases, with 11 bases separating them. Germline V gene lookup returns CDR1 SEHNR and CDR2 FQNEAQ (reference sequence). The CDR3 runs 14 residues. The DNA of the CDR3 is TGTGCCAGCAGCCCGGGACCTTACACAGATACGCAGTATTTT. This codes for CASSPGPYTDTQYF.

This clone has more than one count but fewer than ten. The J gene is TRBJ2-7, the V gene TRBV5-5; possible D gene TRBD1, 6 bases. The germline V gene has CDR1 SGHKS and CDR2 YYEKEE (reference sequence). The CDR3 is 13 amino acids. V gave up 7 bases and J gave up 3 bases, with 14 bases separating them. The CDR3 spells CASPYRANYEQYF. CDR3 in DNA: TGTGCCAGCCCCTACAGGGCCAACTACGAGCAGTACTTC. The full variable domain, in which reference TRBV5-5 and TRBJ2-7 provide the parts outside the CDR3, is DAGVTQSPTHLIKTRGQQVTLRCSPISGHKSVSWYQQVLGQGPQFIFQYYEKEERGRGNFPDRFSARQFPNYSSELNVNALLLGDSALYLCASPYRANYEQYFGPGTRLTVT.

A single count supports this clone. J is TRBJ2-1 and V is TRBV29-1; the D gene is possibly TRBD1 (6 bases). The V end was cut by 1 base, the J end by 5 bases, with 9 bases between. From germline, CDR1 is SQVTM and CDR2 ANQGSEA. CDR3 length: 13 residues. The CDR3 loop reads CSVEGTANNEQFF. As DNA, the CDR3 is TGCAGCGTTGAAGGGACAGCTAACAATGAGCAGTTCTTC.

J is TRBJ2-3 and V is TRBV5-1; D not resolved. The CDR3 has 15 amino acids. Germline assignment: CDR1 SGHRS and CDR2 YFSETQ. Trimming shortened V by 2 bases and J by 2 bases, and 12 bases separated the two germline ends. CDR3 loop: CASSFQAGYTDTQYF. The CDR3 region has the DNA TGCGCCAGCAGCTTTCAGGCTGGGTACACAGATACGCAGTATTTT.

By proportion, this clone is medium-sized. The gene calls are TRBV27 and TRBJ1-1, with D maybe TRBD1 (5 bases). Trimming pared 2 bases from V and 0 bases from J, leaving 19 bases between. Germline values: CDR1 MNHEY, CDR2 SMNVEV (reference sequence). This CDR3 has 18 amino acids. DNA for the CDR3: TGTGCCAGCAGTTTAGGCAGGGTAAATAGTCGAATGAACACTGAAGCTTTCTTT. This sequence encodes CASSLGRVNSRMNTEAFF.